This TCR beta chain was sequenced for a study of cytomegalovirus exposure and HLA in healthy donors. The PCR made use of 60 Vbeta and 13 Jbeta primers. Method: immunoSEQ multiplex PCR; TCRdb's copy keeps in-frame clones and lacks some. Of approximately 110,000 clones detected, about 70% appear once; the ten largest clones hold roughly 2.5%. This clone has only one observation. What it binds is unknown. Notes on the study in general: An analysis that was carried out later associated some 17,000 TCR beta sequences with HLA alleles at 0.05 false discovery rate.

Germline CDR1 and CDR2: SNHLY and FYNNEI. This CDR3 is 13 amino acids long. The junction had 3 bases not matched to a gene; V was cut back by 6 bases and J by 1 base. V is TRBV2 and J is TRBJ2-7; 7 bases fit TRBD1. Sequencing used PBMCs. The receptor was derived from a man aged 50 to 60 in good health and CMV-seropositive. CDR3 coding DNA: TGTGCCAGCAGGTGGGGACAGTCCTACGAGCAGTACTTC. This codes for CASRWGQSYEQYF.